These T cell receptor beta chains were read from a single sample in a study of vaccination and CD4 T cells after COVID-19. These receptors are not linked to any known antigen. TCRdb processed the PCR reads anew with MiXCR; each CDR3 protein has one entry. The sample holds roughly 13,000 distinct CDR3 sequences, under 75% seen once. Sequenced: CD4+ T cells from blood, cultured in vitro. The receptor set was obtained from a human donor who had recovered from COVID-19. The conserved cysteine and the conserved F or W are not part of the CDR3 here. The order of the fields is CDR3 protein, J gene, V gene.

ASSPLAGPSTDTQY TRBJ2-3 TRBV7-9
ASRPGQGFNYGYT TRBJ1-2 TRBV19
SAALGGSMYPQETQY TRBJ2-5 TRBV20-1
ASSWSGVTEAF TRBJ1-1 TRBV6-5
SARDGPLENIQY TRBJ2-4 TRBV20-1
ASSPGGGTGRHQPQH TRBJ1-5 TRBV12-3/TRBV12-4
ASRIQGAGGYT TRBJ1-2 TRBV12-3/TRBV12-4
ATSEGGSNQPQH TRBJ1-5 TRBV24-1
ASSLVGRSTEAF TRBJ1-1 TRBV7-2
ASSISGDGYT TRBJ1-2 TRBV19
ASSRQLADSSYEQY TRBJ2-7 TRBV7-8
SARSSSGETQY TRBJ2-5 TRBV20-1
ASSLLAGDYYEQY TRBJ2-7 TRBV11-3
ASSYVAEGFWETQY TRBJ2-5 TRBV6-2/TRBV6-3
ASSFGGGTEAF TRBJ1-1 TRBV7-9
ASRGEGPQY TRBJ2-4 TRBV7-9
SANGIGQFNQPQH TRBJ1-5 TRBV20-1
ASSLSTGVNTEAF TRBJ1-1 TRBV18
ASSSGLGQGTDTQY TRBJ2-3 TRBV12-3/TRBV12-4
ASSYEPGTIQETQY TRBJ2-5 TRBV6-2/TRBV6-3
ASSGQGGSPLH TRBJ1-6 TRBV2
SARGQADTQY TRBJ2-3 TRBV20-1
ASSLGVLGGAF TRBJ1-1 TRBV19
ASSFNRDTEAF TRBJ1-1 TRBV27
ASSLAGRPYT TRBJ1-2 TRBV7-9
ASSSGYEQY TRBJ2-7 TRBV12-3/TRBV12-4
ASSRSSGQGYEQY TRBJ2-7 TRBV2
ASSLSSVYNEQF TRBJ2-1 TRBV12-3/TRBV12-4
ASSLGRTSGSSYNEQF TRBJ2-1 TRBV11-2
ASRLGQASTEAF TRBJ1-1 TRBV6-1
SAQDWLAGEGTDTQY TRBJ2-3 TRBV20-1
ASSFRGLAVNTGELF TRBJ2-2 TRBV7-9
ASSSPGQVGGGELF TRBJ2-2 TRBV5-1
ASSLGTGWYSYT TRBJ1-2 TRBV28
ASSPRAGVAETQY TRBJ2-5 TRBV18
ASSLSSTGELF TRBJ2-2 TRBV11-2
ASSQDLTRTEAF TRBJ1-1 TRBV14
ASSVGGTKGGEQY TRBJ2-7 TRBV6-1
ASSAPGNTEAF TRBJ1-1 TRBV28
SARDSQGGGTGELF TRBJ2-2 TRBV20-1
SAPRLGALGNEQF TRBJ2-1 TRBV20-1
ATSSRKGAISGNTIY TRBJ1-3 TRBV15
ASSSRDRGSGTDTQY TRBJ2-3 TRBV6-1
SVGRGGVNTEAF TRBJ1-1 TRBV29-1
ASSWSQAAGELF TRBJ2-2 TRBV19
SVEGVGSESTDTQY TRBJ2-3 TRBV29-1
SARDEGARIYEQY TRBJ2-7 TRBV20-1
ASSLVTGMNQPQH TRBJ1-5 TRBV7-2
ASSYRGSTNNEQF TRBJ2-1 TRBV5-1
ASGDRNTQPQH TRBJ1-5 TRBV12-5
ASSRQGMSQPQH TRBJ1-5 TRBV12-3/TRBV12-4
ASSQGQGSYNEQF TRBJ2-1 TRBV6-4
AITGRNEKLF TRBJ1-4 TRBV12-3/TRBV12-4